This is a list of T cell receptor beta chains from one sample in a study of cytomegalovirus exposure and HLA in healthy donors. Libraries were prepared by immunoSEQ multiplex PCR; TCRdb keeps only in-frame clonotypes and omits some of them. This sample has some 160,000 clones, with around 73% found just once. The sequencing input was PBMCs. These receptors came from a male donor in good health and CMV-seronegative. Both conserved end residues are part of each CDR3. The order of the fields is clone size, V gene, J gene, CDR3 protein. Clone sizes are given selectively: once, few, many, or a class where the clone is expanded.

once,TRBV11-1,TRBJ2-7,CASSLASGLAGSYEQYF
-,TRBV5-1,TRBJ2-2,CASSLGLTSGVTGELFF
-,TRBV19,TRBJ1-4,CASTQGGTATNEKLFF
-,TRBV30,TRBJ2-1,CAWRQGGRYNEQFF
-,TRBV6-1,TRBJ1-2,CATHNPGPYGYTF
-,TRBV19,TRBJ2-1,CASSPRGGGGDYNEQFF
-,TRBV11-2,TRBJ2-7,CASSPSTGPFYEQYF
-,TRBV7-9,TRBJ2-7,CSSSPRTGQESYEQYF
-,TRBV6-1,TRBJ1-6,CASSGRQGNSPLHF
-,TRBV4-2,TRBJ1-2,CASSQEARGLGNGYTF
-,TRBV2,TRBJ2-7,CASSAGTGSVSYEQYF
-,TRBV7-9,TRBJ2-5,CASSPARGVTAVQETQYF
few,TRBV28,TRBJ2-7,CASSLHRGGPYEQYF
few,TRBV6-6,TRBJ2-7,CASIEKTPPYEQYF
-,TRBV10-3,TRBJ1-2,CAIGDIRGYTF
-,TRBV6-5,TRBJ2-2,CASLVPGTGELFF
-,TRBV5-1,TRBJ2-1,CASSFRTSGSGNEQFF
few,TRBV4-2,TRBJ1-1,CASSPGDRPNTEAFF
few,TRBV30,TRBJ1-1,CAWNGDRANTEAFF
-,TRBV5-4,TRBJ2-2,CASSLGLAGGSGELFF
-,TRBV6-5,TRBJ1-2,CASSYRQGGIASGYTF
-,TRBV19,TRBJ2-4,CASSIESLRLAKNIQYF
-,TRBV28,TRBJ1-2,CASSSVGTGNYGYTF
-,TRBV7-3,TRBJ2-3,CASSLARGGTDTQYF
-,TRBV29-1,TRBJ2-7,CSVRTGQSSYEQYF
-,TRBV6-1,TRBJ1-1,CASSRIQGSGTEAFF
-,TRBV7-3,TRBJ2-7,CASSPGTGGEQYF
-,TRBV4-2,TRBJ1-3,CASSPGTGGNTIYF
-,TRBV7-9,TRBJ1-6,CASSLRGGDSPLHF
-,TRBV9,-,CASSVDVGDRGTYEQYF
once,TRBV7-8,TRBJ1-3,CASSFVPGAGNTIYF
-,TRBV19,TRBJ2-5,CASSPGTGGIGTQYF
-,TRBV5-1,TRBJ1-2,CASSLEGAYGYTF
-,TRBV27,TRBJ2-3,CASSSRDRATDTQYF
-,TRBV6-1,TRBJ1-5,CASSEGPLAGQHF
-,TRBV4-3,TRBJ2-3,CASSQDLGLAGGRDTQYF
-,TRBV29-1,TRBJ2-5,CSVPASGQETQYF
-,TRBV12-5,TRBJ2-3,CASGFTGQGTDTQYF
-,TRBV7-2,TRBJ1-1,CASSLGQGGREAFF
-,TRBV13,TRBJ2-7,CASSPSRGYEQYF
-,TRBV7-6,TRBJ1-1,CASSSNRGLITEAFF
-,TRBV5-4,TRBJ2-3,CASSLRRTNTDTQYF
-,TRBV30,TRBJ1-5,CAWSVQDGNQPQHF
few,TRBV19,TRBJ2-1,CASSIVAASGKDEQFF
-,TRBV5-1,TRBJ2-4,CASSSALDRMYF
few,TRBV11-1,TRBJ2-6,CASSPGVGANVLTF
-,TRBV5-1,TRBJ2-7,CASSLDQGREQYF
-,TRBV14,TRBJ2-1,CASSQTEMSEQFF
-,TRBV4-1,TRBJ2-3,CASTGTGWRGGLTDTQYF
-,TRBV29-1,TRBJ2-2,CSVSGQNTGELFF
-,TRBV9,TRBJ2-7,CASSVAGTPDYEQYF
-,TRBV21-1,TRBJ2-3,CASSKDRLAGATTDTQYF
-,TRBV2,TRBJ2-1,CASIGLGGNEQFF